The 10 T cell receptor beta chains reported below all come from one sample, sequenced in a study of regulatory T cells in long-lasting Graves disease. For TCR beta, libraries came from iRepertoire HTBI primers and Arm-PCR of CDR3 regions. Each CDR3 protein gets one entry after TCRdb re-called the multiplex PCR reads with MiXCR. The table lists approximately 480,000 distinct CDR3 sequences, about a sixth of them singletons, with 12% in the top ten. Indicated time point: newly diagnosed GD, antithyroid drugs for less than 3 months. PBMCs provided the RNA from which the TCR library was made. These data also featured in a second study, about T cells in Graves' hyperthyroidism and ophthalmopathy.

This sample comprised peripheral blood mononuclear cells (PBMCs), obtained at new diagnosis, from a patient treated with antithyroid drugs. The receptors were sampled from a man aged 35 to 55 with Graves disease.

A note on this clonotype: This could be a read error, since a much larger clone is one nucleotide away. The chain uses TRBV3-1 and TRBJ2-7, with unresolved D. Germline CDR1 reads LGHDT; CDR2 reads YNNKEL (reference sequence). The CDR3 spans 15 residues. In DNA form, the CDR3 reads TGTGCCAGCAGCCAAGGTCCCAGTAGCTCCTACGGGCAGTACTTC. This encodes CASSQGPSSSYGQYF.

V and J are TRBV29-1 and TRBJ1-5, with D maybe TRBD1 (5 bases). V was pared by 6 bases and J by 7 bases, with 16 bases between. Germline CDR1 and CDR2: SQVTM and ANQGSEA. There are 13 residues in the CDR3. DNA for the CDR3: TGCAGCGTCGCTAAGGGGCGGAGGCAGCCCCAGCATTTT. Residues: CSVAKGRRQPQHF.

This clonotype was detected a few times. J is TRBJ2-2 and V is TRBV20-1; D may be TRBD2 (5 bases). Between the trimmed V and J ends, which lost 0 bases and 2 bases, there was a span of 10 bases. This CDR3 is built from 15 residues. Per germline, CDR1 DFQATT and CDR2 SNEGSKA (reference sequence). Here the CDR3 DNA reads TGCAGTGCTAGAGAACCGGGGAGAAACACCGGGGAGCTGTTTTTT. This codes for CSAREPGRNTGELFF.

A note on this clonotype: Since a much larger clone is just one base distant, this may be a read error. The chain employs TRBV5-1 and TRBJ2-7; 7 positions match TRBD1. The CDR3 is made up of 14 amino acids. Germline values: CDR1 SGHRS, CDR2 YFSETQ. The chain's CDR3 is CASSLLEGGYERYF. The DNA of the CDR3 is TGCGCCAGCAGCTTGTTGGAAGGGGGCTACGAGCGGTACTTC.

This clonotype was counted many times. This chain links TRBV11-2 with TRBJ2-7; a possible D gene is TRBD2 (5 bases). The germline V gene encodes CDR1 SGHAT and CDR2 FQNNGV. The V gene lost 5 bases and the J gene lost 2 bases, with 13 bases spanning the gap. This CDR3 is 14 amino acids long. As DNA, the CDR3 is TGTGCCAGCAGCCCCCGGCGGGTCCCCTACGAGCAGTACTTC. The encoded protein is CASSPRRVPYEQYF.

This clonotype was recorded many times. The chain uses TRBV5-1 and TRBJ2-1, with TRBD1 as a possible D gene (5 bases). This CDR3 is built from 16 residues. V lost 3 bases and J 2 bases, leaving 15 bases between the germline ends. Germline CDR1 reads SGHRS; CDR2 reads YFSETQ. This chain's CDR3 is CASSSGLGQPYNEQFF. DNA for the CDR3: TGCGCCAGCAGCTCCGGGTTGGGGCAGCCCTACAATGAGCAGTTCTTC.

The V and J genes are TRBV28 and TRBJ1-3, with D uncertain. CDR1 and CDR2 (germline): MDHEN, SYDVKM. CDR3 length: 13 residues. Trimming took off 4 bases at V and 4 bases at J, with 8 bases between the two ends. The chain's CDR3 is CASSSSVGNTIYF. CDR3 coding DNA: TGTGCCAGCAGTTCCTCGGTAGGAAACACCATATATTTT.

The chain uses TRBV19 and TRBJ2-5, with 10 bases identical to TRBD2. This CDR3 region has 18 residues. The V and J ends lost 4 bases and 5 bases, in that order; junction bases with no gene match: 16. Germline V lookup: CDR1 LNHDA, CDR2 SQIVND (reference sequence). In DNA form, the CDR3 reads TGTGCCAGTAGTAAACCGGGTGGTAGCGGGAGGCTTGGTGAGACCCAGTACTTC. Amino acids: CASSKPGGSGRLGETQYF.

The table lists this clonotype with many counts. V is TRBV28 and J is TRBJ2-1; 8 bases match TRBD2. V was pared by 3 bases and J by 5 bases, with 6 bases of the junction left unmatched. The CDR3 is 15 residues long. CDR1 and CDR2 (germline): MDHEN, SYDVKM. The CDR3 reads CASSFGGLGDNEQFF. CDR3 bases: TGTGCCAGCAGTTTTGGGGGACTAGGGGACAATGAGCAGTTCTTC.

This clonotype occurred many times. This sequence joins TRBV18 and TRBJ1-1, with D unclear. Germline V gene lookup returns CDR1 KGHSH and CDR2 LQKENI. The CDR3 loop spans 15 amino acids. Trimming removed 3 bases at V and 5 bases at J, with 16 bases between. The CDR3 DNA reads as TGTGCCAGCTCACCCGGGTCGCAGAGTGGGACTGAAGCTTTCTTT. It is translated as CASSPGSQSGTEAFF. The complete variable domain, with remaining parts taken from reference TRBV18 and TRBJ1-1, reads NAGVMQNPRHLVRRRGQEARLRCSPMKGHSHVYWYRQLPEEGLKFMVYLQKENIIDESGMPKERFSAEFPKEGPSILRIQQVVRGDSAAYFCASSPGSQSGTEAFFGQGTRLTVV.